These 25 T cell receptor beta chains share one sample of origin, sequenced in a study of blood T cells in healthy people across ages. Primed by a sample-barcoded 5' primer and a J-beta primer mix, a second PCR proceeded for about 7 to 11 cycles. TCRdb itself ran the 5' RACE reads through MiXCR, one entry per CDR3 protein. The sample lists 600,000 to 650,000 distinct CDR3 sequences, 45% to 65% occurring once. The source material was blood. All receptors come from a man aged 55 to 70 in good health.

The chain is built from TRBV12-3 or TRBV12-4 and TRBJ1-2, with D possibly matching TRBD1 (6 bases). The CDR3 is made up of 15 amino acids. Trimming stripped 2 bases from V and 7 bases from J, with 17 bases between. Written as DNA, the CDR3 is TGTGCCAGCAGTTTAAGCGGCCAGGGGATGACTGGCTACACCTTC. This sequence encodes CASSLSGQGMTGYTF.

A few counts support this clonotype. The chain couples TRBV2 to TRBJ2-2; TRBD2 matches 10 bases. The CDR3 has 15 residues. The junction had 4 bases not matched to a gene; V was cut back by 3 bases and J by 6 bases. From germline, CDR1 is SNHLY and CDR2 FYNNEI. CDR3 sequence: CASSDLGLAAGELFF. In DNA, the CDR3 is TGTGCCAGCAGTGACCTAGGACTAGCGGCCGGGGAGCTGTTTTTT.

V is TRBV28 and J is TRBJ2-5; TRBD1 or TRBD2 may be the D gene (7 bases each). Germline V CDR1 and CDR2: MDHEN, SYDVKM. Between the trimmed V and J ends, which lost 6 bases and 5 bases, there was a span of 13 bases. This CDR3 contains 13 residues. CDR3 nucleotide sequence: TGTGCCAGCAGGGGGGGGACAGCGGAGACCCAGTACTTC. Translation gives CASRGGTAETQYF.

CDR3 protein: CASSQEGGGQAGELFF. The DNA of the CDR3 is TGTGCCAGCAGCCAAGAGGGCGGGGGGCAGGCCGGGGAGCTGTTTTTT. This chain links TRBV4-2 with TRBJ2-2; 8 bases fit TRBD2. This CDR3 contains 16 residues. Germline V gene sequence: CDR1 LGHNA, CDR2 YNFKEQ. J lost 6 bases, V lost 0 bases, and 6 bases had no gene match.

This rearrangement joins TRBV7-2 to TRBJ2-1; D unresolved. CDR3 length: 16 residues. Germline lookup yields CDR1 SGHTA and CDR2 FQGNSA. The ends were cut back, 0 bases at V and 4 bases at J, with 13 bases in the middle. The chain's CDR3 is CASSLAHGDFYNEQFF. CDR3 nucleotide sequence: TGTGCCAGCAGCTTAGCGCACGGAGACTTTTACAATGAGCAGTTCTTC.

The chain combines TRBV7-2 with TRBJ1-2, with no clear D. V lost 5 bases to trimming and J lost 6 bases, with 13 bases between them. From germline, CDR1 is SGHTA and CDR2 FQGNSA. The CDR3 covers 13 residues. The CDR3 coding sequence is TGTGCCAGCAGCAACCGAGTAAGGGATGGCTACACCTTC. This encodes CASSNRVRDGYTF.

The V and J genes are TRBV28 and TRBJ1-1; TRBD1 matches at 9 bases. J lost 4 bases, V lost 5 bases, and 11 bases had no gene match. Germline CDR1 reads MDHEN; CDR2 reads SYDVKM. This CDR3 has 16 amino acids. In DNA, the CDR3 is TGTGCCAGCAGTACCGGAACAGGGGGCGGCGGCACTGAAGCTTTCTTT. Translation gives CASSTGTGGGGTEAFF.

The chain couples TRBV5-1 to TRBJ1-1; a weak D match, TRBD1 (5 bases). This CDR3 has 19 residues. The germline gives CDR1 SGHRS, CDR2 YFSETQ. The V gene lost 0 bases and the J gene lost 4 bases, with 25 bases spanning the gap. CDR3 DNA sequence: TGCGCCAGCAGCTTGGATCCGGGCGCGTTGGCCCTCGGGGGCACTGAAGCTTTCTTT. The encoded protein is CASSLDPGALALGGTEAFF.

This sequence joins TRBV20-1 and TRBJ1-1; D remains unclear. Germline values: CDR1 DFQATT, CDR2 SNEGSKA (reference sequence). The CDR3 sequence is 12 residues long. V was trimmed by 2 bases and J by 7 bases, leaving 11 bases between them. CDR3 DNA sequence: TGCAGTGCTAGACGGGCGGGCGGTGAAGCTTTCTTT. Translating gives CSARRAGGEAFF.

There are a few counts of this clonotype. A much larger clonotype is one base distant, so this may be a read error. The CDR3: CASAPRGYGYTF. The CDR3 DNA sequence: TGTGCCAGCGCACCACGTGGGTATGGCTACACCTTC. The chain is built from TRBV18 and TRBJ1-2; D not certain. CDR1 is KGHSH, CDR2 LQKENI, per germline. The CDR3 is 12 residues long.

In its sample, this clonotype was seen a few times. V gene TRBV12-3 or TRBV12-4 combines with J gene TRBJ1-2; D is possibly TRBD1 (6 bases). V was trimmed by 6 bases and J by 2 bases, leaving 13 bases between them. The CDR3 length is 14 residues. The CDR3 bases are TGTGCCAGCAGCCGCAACAGGGACAACTATGGCTACACCTTC. Translation: CASSRNRDNYGYTF.

The chain employs TRBV4-1 and TRBJ2-6; D uncertain. CDR3 length: 16 amino acids. Per the germline V gene, CDR1 is MGHRA and CDR2 is YSYEKL. V was trimmed by 3 bases and J by 3 bases, leaving 12 bases between them. CDR3 sequence reads: CASSQPGRVGANVLTF. CDR3 in DNA: TGCGCCAGCAGCCAGCCTGGACGGGTTGGGGCCAACGTCCTGACTTTC.

This chain joins TRBV2 and TRBJ1-2; D is unclear. Germline V lookup: CDR1 SNHLY, CDR2 FYNNEI. The CDR3 is 14 amino acids. V lost 7 bases to trimming and J lost 7 bases, with 19 bases between them. CDR3 protein: CASTQQASGGGYTF. The DNA for the CDR3 is TGTGCCAGCACCCAGCAGGCATCGGGTGGTGGCTACACCTTC.

This clonotype has more than one count but fewer than ten. The V and J genes are TRBV29-1 and TRBJ2-1, with TRBD2 identical over 13 bases. CDR3 length: 13 amino acids. The V gene's germline CDR1 is SQVTM and CDR2 ANQGSEA. The junction had 10 bases not matched to a gene; V was cut back by 8 bases and J by 12 bases. The CDR3 protein is CSTTSGGAGRQFF. The CDR3 DNA is TGCAGCACTACTAGCGGGGGGGCCGGCCGGCAGTTCTTC.

In this sample, this clonotype turned up many times. The rearrangement uses TRBV5-5 and TRBJ2-1; possible D gene TRBD2, 5 bases. Between the trimmed V and J ends, which lost 2 bases and 7 bases, there was a span of 16 bases. The CDR3 runs 15 residues. Germline V gene lookup returns CDR1 SGHKS and CDR2 YYEKEE (reference sequence). CDR3 in amino acids: CASSFGRAHGNEQFF. The CDR3 DNA reads TGTGCCAGCAGCTTTGGGCGGGCCCACGGTAATGAGCAGTTCTTC.

This clonotype was counted a few times. The V gene is TRBV25-1, the J gene TRBJ2-7, with 10 bases lining up with TRBD1. The CDR3 is 14 residues long. Germline trimming cut 5 bases from V and 5 bases from J; bases unmatched to any gene: 6. Per the germline V gene, CDR1 is MGHDK and CDR2 is SYGVNS. The CDR3 DNA sequence: TGTGCCAGCAGTCCGGGACAGGGGAAGAACGAGCAGTACTTC. Amino acid sequence: CASSPGQGKNEQYF.

The gene calls are TRBV20-1 and TRBJ2-5; D is possibly TRBD1 (5 bases). V was clipped by 3 bases and J by 1 base, with 9 bases between them. Germline-derived CDR1 and CDR2 are DFQATT and SNEGSKA (reference sequence). This CDR3 is built from 13 residues. For the CDR3, the DNA is TGCAGTGCTAGTTGGCAGGGCCAAGAGACCCAGTACTTC. This sequence encodes CSASWQGQETQYF.

The gene calls are TRBV14 and TRBJ2-7; tentative D call: TRBD2 (5 bases). The DNA end is more similar to TRBJ2-5, so the J call may be wrong. The CDR3 loop spans 15 amino acids. Germline-derived CDR1 and CDR2 are SGHDN and FVKESK. CDR3: CASSQWTPSPETQYF. The CDR3 bases are TGTGCCAGCAGCCAGTGGACTCCCTCCCCGGAGACCCAGTACTTC.

The chain has TRBV5-1 and TRBJ2-7; 12 bases match TRBD1. Germline V gene sequence: CDR1 SGHRS, CDR2 YFSETQ. The CDR3 consists of 17 residues. Trimming took 2 bases from V and 2 from J; bases not matched to a gene: 8. The CDR3 DNA reads as TGCGCCAGCAGCTTAGGGACAGGGGGCGATTTCCCCTACGAGCAGTACTTC. Translation gives CASSLGTGGDFPYEQYF.

This clonotype has only a few counts. This rearrangement joins TRBV9 to TRBJ2-5; the D call may be TRBD1 or TRBD2 (5 bases each). Germline V gives CDR1 SGDLS, CDR2 YYNGEE. Trimming shortened V by 0 bases and J by 5 bases, and 17 bases separated the two germline ends. The CDR3 spans 16 residues. The CDR3 nucleotides read TGTGCCAGCAGCGTAGGGGCCCTAGAGGGGCTCGAGACCCAGTACTTC. Translated, it gives CASSVGALEGLETQYF.

This clonotype occurred a few times. The chain recombines TRBV5-1 with TRBJ2-5; D may be TRBD1 (5 bases). CDR1 is SGHRS and CDR2 is YFSETQ in the germline V gene. Between the trimmed V and J ends, which lost 4 bases and 1 base, there was a span of 14 bases. CDR3 length equals 15 residues. CDR3 coding DNA: TGCGCCAGCAGCCAGGGTAGTACGACCCAAGAGACCCAGTACTTC. Amino acid sequence: CASSQGSTTQETQYF.

The chain links TRBV20-1 to TRBJ2-3, with TRBD1 matching over 12 bases. The length of the CDR3 is 14 residues. Germline loops: CDR1 DFQATT, CDR2 SNEGSKA (reference sequence). J lost 6 bases, V lost 3 bases, and 4 bases had no gene match. The CDR3: CSARGQGAWDTQYF. As DNA, the CDR3 is TGCAGTGCTAGGGGACAGGGGGCTTGGGATACGCAGTATTTT.

V and J are TRBV20-1 and TRBJ2-5; tentatively, D is TRBD2 (5 bases). From germline, CDR1 is DFQATT and CDR2 SNEGSKA (reference sequence). The CDR3 extends over 14 amino acids. The V and J ends lost 1 base and 1 base respectively, with 10 bases between them. The CDR3 is CSARVIGVQETQYF. CDR3 sequence (DNA): TGCAGTGCTAGAGTCATCGGGGTCCAAGAGACCCAGTACTTC.

The J gene is TRBJ2-5, the V gene TRBV25-1; 12 bases line up with TRBD2. CDR1 and CDR2 (germline): MGHDK, SYGVNS. Losses at the gene ends were 4 bases for V and 2 bases for J; bases not matched to a gene: 5. The CDR3 is 16 amino acids. CDR3 amino acids: CASSAPLAGGQETQYF. CDR3 DNA sequence: TGTGCCAGCAGTGCACCACTAGCGGGGGGTCAAGAGACCCAGTACTTC.

This clonotype was seen only a few times. V gene TRBV2 combines with J gene TRBJ2-6; a possible D gene is TRBD1 (5 bases). CDR1 is SNHLY and CDR2 is FYNNEI in the germline V gene. This CDR3 comprises 13 residues. V was cut by 10 bases and J by 2 bases, with 9 bases left in between. The CDR3 is CATTGTGANVLTF. DNA for the CDR3: TGTGCCACCACAGGAACTGGGGCCAACGTCCTGACTTTC.